These 4 T cell receptor beta chains share one sample of origin, sequenced in a study of cytomegalovirus exposure and HLA in healthy donors (dated by TCRdb to 2016 to 2017). Libraries came from the immunoSEQ multiplex PCR assay. A mixture of 60 forward primers for TCR Vbeta segments and 13 reverse primers for TCR Jbeta segments was used in the multiplex PCR. TCRdb stores this immuneACCESS table with in-frame sequences only. Part of the clones is absent; in the studies checked, under half of the shortfall reflects unresolved V genes, and no reason is known for the rest. The sample's table lists a count of around 78,000 clones. The ten largest make up approximately 4.2% of the sample. Sample: PBMCs. These receptors all stem from a man aged 18 to 29 in good health and CMV-seropositive.

The rearrangement joins TRBV6-5 to TRBJ2-3, with a possible D match to TRBD2 (5 bases). In germline, CDR1 is MNHEY, CDR2 SVGAGI. V gave up 0 bases and J gave up 5 bases, with 15 bases separating them. The CDR3 runs 16 residues. The CDR3 region is CASSYSPTGWVDTQYF. CDR3 DNA: TGTGCCAGCAGTTACTCGCCGACGGGGTGGGTAGATACGCAGTATTTT.

V is TRBV5-1 and J is TRBJ1-1, with 8 bases lining up with TRBD1. Germline assignment: CDR1 SGHRS and CDR2 YFSETQ. Unmatched junction bases numbered 2, after V lost 0 bases and J lost 7 bases. The CDR3 covers 13 residues. CDR3 sequence: CASSLGGQDEAFF. The CDR3 bases are TGCGCCAGCAGCTTGGGGGGACAGGATGAAGCTTTCTTT. The full variable domain, in which reference TRBV5-1 and TRBJ1-1 provide the parts outside the CDR3, is KAGVTQTPRYLIKTRGQQVTLSCSPISGHRSVSWYQQTPGQGLQFLFEYFSETQRNKGNFPGRFSGRQFSNSRSEMNVSTLELGDSALYLCASSLGGQDEAFFGQGTRLTVV.

The rearrangement links TRBV28 to TRBJ1-6; TRBD1 might be the D (6 bases). Germline lookup yields CDR1 MDHEN and CDR2 SYDVKM. The V end was cut by 5 bases, the J end by 9 bases, with 14 bases between. The CDR3 has 14 amino acids. The CDR3 sequence: CASSPWGQSSPLHF. The CDR3 DNA reads as TGTGCCAGCAGTCCATGGGGGCAGAGTTCACCCCTCCACTTT.

This chain uses TRBV5-1 with TRBJ2-1; TRBD2 agrees at 7 bases. The ends lost 1 base at V and 3 bases at J; junction bases unmatched: 1. The length of the CDR3 is 14 residues. Per germline, CDR1 SGHRS and CDR2 YFSETQ. This chain's CDR3 is CASSLSGVYNEQFF. DNA for the CDR3: TGCGCCAGCAGCTTGAGCGGGGTCTACAATGAGCAGTTCTTC. Looking up the rest from reference TRBV5-1 and TRBJ2-1 gives the full variable domain: KAGVTQTPRYLIKTRGQQVTLSCSPISGHRSVSWYQQTPGQGLQFLFEYFSETQRNKGNFPGRFSGRQFSNSRSEMNVSTLELGDSALYLCASSLSGVYNEQFFGPGTRLTVL.